The 23 T cell receptor beta chains below come from one sample, sequenced in a study of shared clonotypes between healthy human individuals. Assay: immunoSEQ multiplex PCR; the TCRdb copy retains only in-frame clones and omits some. The sample holds roughly 2.4 million clones, around 95% seen once. The material sequenced was naive CD4+ T cells sorted from blood. Subset meaning: CD45RA+ positively selected. The receptor source for this set is a man between 18 and 29 years old in good health.

The chain has TRBV11-2 and TRBJ1-2, with 9 positions matching TRBD1. The V segment lost 5 bases and the J segment 4 bases; nucleotides outside the gene matches: 11. CDR1 and CDR2 (germline): SGHAT, FQNNGV. This CDR3 contains 16 residues. In DNA form, the CDR3 reads TGTGCCAGCAGCACGAAAACGGGACAGGGACCCTATGGCTACACCTTC. It encodes CASSTKTGQGPYGYTF.

The chain carries TRBV29-1 and TRBJ2-7; D is uncertain. This CDR3 is 12 amino acids long. The V end lost 2 bases, the J end lost 1 base, and 6 bases lay between the germline ends. The germline V gene encodes CDR1 SQVTM and CDR2 ANQGSEA. CDR3 nucleotides: TGCAGCGTTGAAAGGGATTCCTACGAGCAGTACTTC. This encodes CSVERDSYEQYF.

The chain recombines TRBV21-1 with TRBJ2-7. TRBV21-1 constitutes a pseudogene. There are 11 residues in the CDR3. The CDR3 protein is CASSPRFEQYF. DNA for the CDR3: TGTGCCAGCAGCCCCCGATTTGAGCAGTACTTC.

The CDR3 loop is CASSLDGRFGYTF. The CDR3 region has the DNA TGTGCCAGCAGCTTAGACGGACGCTTTGGCTACACCTTC. This chain links TRBV7-9 with TRBJ1-2; D gene uncertain. V lost 1 base to trimming and J lost 7 bases, with 10 bases between them. The CDR3 runs to 13 residues. CDR1 is SEHNR and CDR2 is FQNEAQ in the germline V gene (reference sequence).

In its sample, this clone was seen a few times. V gene TRBV18 combines with J gene TRBJ1-2, with D hard to call. Germline CDR1 reads KGHSH; CDR2 reads LQKENI. The CDR3 covers 15 residues. Trimming took 3 bases from V and 2 from J, leaving 13 bases between them. The CDR3 nucleotides are TGTGCCAGCTCACCGAGCCTGACGCTCAACTATGGCTACACCTTC. Amino acids: CASSPSLTLNYGYTF. Together with reference TRBV18 and TRBJ1-2, the CDR3 gives the full variable domain: NAGVMQNPRHLVRRRGQEARLRCSPMKGHSHVYWYRQLPEEGLKFMVYLQKENIIDESGMPKERFSAEFPKEGPSILRIQQVVRGDSAAYFCASSPSLTLNYGYTFGSGTRLTVV.

This sequence joins TRBV2 and TRBJ2-7; D is undetermined. V was pared by 3 bases and J by 9 bases, with 12 bases between. Germline-derived CDR1 and CDR2 are SNHLY and FYNNEI. The CDR3 extends over 12 amino acids. CDR3 nucleotide sequence: TGTGCCAGCAGTGAGGACGGAAAAGGGCAGTACTTC. Amino acids: CASSEDGKGQYF.

The chain joins TRBV7-2 to TRBJ1-2, with D tentatively TRBD1 (5 bases). This CDR3 contains 15 residues. V dropped 4 bases and J dropped 8 bases, with 20 bases sitting between them. Germline V lookup: CDR1 SGHTA, CDR2 FQGNSA. The CDR3 nucleotides are TGTGCCAGCAGCTCGAGAAGCGGCAGGGTAGAAGGCTACACCTTC. This sequence encodes CASSSRSGRVEGYTF.

J is TRBJ2-5 and V is TRBV6-6, with unresolved D. Germline values: CDR1 MNHNY, CDR2 SVGAGI (reference sequence). V was clipped by 0 bases and J by 5 bases, with 7 bases between them. This CDR3 is 13 amino acids long. The DNA of the CDR3 is TGTGCCAGCAGTTACTCTAGGCTTGAGACCCAGTACTTC. Encoded protein: CASSYSRLETQYF.

V and J are TRBV28 and TRBJ1-2; the match to TRBD1 covers 9 bases. Germline lookup yields CDR1 MDHEN and CDR2 SYDVKM. V shed 6 bases and J 7 bases; nucleotides not matched to a gene: 12. The CDR3 is made up of 15 amino acids. CDR3 sequence: CASSQASTGGSGYTF. The DNA for the CDR3 is TGTGCCAGCAGCCAAGCCTCGACAGGGGGGAGTGGCTACACCTTC.

The chain is built from TRBV9 and TRBJ2-2; D is unresolved. The germline V gene has CDR1 SGDLS and CDR2 YYNGEE. The CDR3 contains 16 residues. V was trimmed by 4 bases and J by 3 bases, leaving 16 bases between them. The CDR3 spells CASSPGRSRDTGELFF. The CDR3, as DNA: TGTGCCAGCAGCCCAGGTCGGAGTAGAGACACCGGGGAGCTGTTTTTT.

This chain connects TRBV7-8 to TRBJ2-7, with D tentatively TRBD2 (5 bases). Trimming removed 5 bases at V and 3 bases at J, with 11 bases between. Germline V lookup: CDR1 SGHVS, CDR2 FQNEAQ. The CDR3 extends over 13 amino acids. Written as DNA, the CDR3 is TGTGCCAGCAGCCGCCCGGGGTACTACGAGCAGTACTTC. This gives the protein CASSRPGYYEQYF.

The chain is built from TRBV15 and TRBJ2-7; possibly TRBD1 or TRBD2 for D (6 bases each). CDR1 is LNHNV and CDR2 is YYDKDF in the germline V gene (reference sequence). The CDR3 is made up of 15 amino acids. V gave up 0 bases and J gave up 6 bases, with 15 bases separating them. In nucleotides, the CDR3 is TGTGCCACCAGCAGAGATTGGGGGGCCCAACTCGAGCAGTACTTC. Residues: CATSRDWGAQLEQYF.

Written as DNA, the CDR3 is TGTGCCAGCAGTTTTCAGGATCCCTACGAGCAGTACTTC. This encodes CASSFQDPYEQYF. The rearrangement links TRBV28 to TRBJ2-7; D is uncertain. Germline V gene sequence: CDR1 MDHEN, CDR2 SYDVKM. V shed 3 bases and J shed 2 bases, with 8 bases lying between them. The CDR3 extends over 13 amino acids.

The chain couples TRBV5-1 to TRBJ2-7; D may correspond to TRBD1 or TRBD2 (5 bases each). V was clipped by 4 bases and J by 4 bases, with 15 bases between them. This CDR3 contains 14 residues. Germline V gene sequence: CDR1 SGHRS, CDR2 YFSETQ. Here the CDR3 DNA reads TGCGCCAGCAGCGAGAGGGACGGAGTATACGAGCAGTACTTC. Amino acid sequence: CASSERDGVYEQYF.

The chain is built from TRBV7-9 and TRBJ1-2, with D possibly being TRBD1 (6 bases). V lost 4 bases, J lost 0 bases, and 21 bases lay in between. Germline CDR1 SEHNR, CDR2 FQNEAQ (reference sequence). The CDR3 spans 18 residues. In DNA, the CDR3 is TGTGCCAGCAGCTCACTAAGTACATCCGGGACACCTAACTATGGCTACACCTTC. Amino acid sequence: CASSSLSTSGTPNYGYTF. Variable domain in full (rest from reference TRBV7-9 and TRBJ1-2): DTGVSQNPRHKITKRGQNVTFRCDPISEHNRLYWYRQTLGQGPEFLTYFQNEAQLEKSRLLSDRFSAERPKGSFSTLEIQRTEQGDSAMYLCASSSLSTSGTPNYGYTFGSGTRLTVV.

This chain uses TRBV7-8 with TRBJ2-1, with a weak D call TRBD2 (5 bases). V gave up 2 bases and J gave up 6 bases, with 20 bases separating them. This CDR3 is 17 amino acids long. Looked up from germline, CDR1 is SGHVS and CDR2 is FQNEAQ. The CDR3 nucleotides read TGTGCCAGCAGCTTAAGTCTGTGGACTTTCGAGAGCAATGAGCAGTTCTTC. Its protein is CASSLSLWTFESNEQFF.

The chain joins TRBV30 to TRBJ1-6; D not certain. Germline V gene lookup returns CDR1 GTSNPN and CDR2 SVGIG (reference sequence). The CDR3 spans 12 residues. V was cut by 8 bases and J by 4 bases, with 9 bases left in between. CDR3 protein: CALELYNSPLHF. In DNA form, the CDR3 reads TGTGCCCTCGAATTATATAATTCACCCCTCCACTTT. Full variable domain (remainder filled in from reference TRBV30 and TRBJ1-6): SQTIHQWPATLVQPVGSPLSLECTVEGTSNPNLYWYRQAAGRGLQLLFYSVGIGQISSEVPQNLSASRPQDRQFILSSKKLLLSDSGFYLCALELYNSPLHFGNGTRLTVT.

The CDR3 is CASSTTEKPTNEKLFF. CDR3 DNA: TGTGCCAGCAGCACGACAGAAAAACCAACTAATGAAAAACTGTTTTTT. The chain recombines TRBV7-9 with TRBJ1-4; D may be TRBD1 (5 bases). Germline loops: CDR1 SEHNR, CDR2 FQNEAQ (reference sequence). The CDR3 is 16 amino acids. V lost 5 bases and J 0 bases, leaving 13 bases between the germline ends.

V gene TRBV5-4 combines with J gene TRBJ2-2, with 10 bases identical to TRBD2. The CDR3 is 18 amino acids. CDR1 is SGHNT, CDR2 YYREEE, per germline (reference sequence). J was trimmed by 5 bases and V by 3 bases; bases with no gene match: 13. The CDR3 reads CASSSGTAGGQRTGELFF. CDR3 DNA sequence: TGTGCCAGCAGCTCGGGTACAGCGGGAGGGCAAAGGACCGGGGAGCTGTTTTTT.

This chain links TRBV6-1 with TRBJ1-5; tentatively, D is TRBD1 (5 bases). This CDR3 comprises 17 residues. Germline CDR1 reads MNHNS; CDR2 reads SASEGT. V was trimmed by 4 bases and J by 0 bases, leaving 16 bases between them. The CDR3 DNA reads TGTGCCAGCAGTGCGGGTTCAGGGCCGGGTAGCAATCAGCCCCAGCATTTT. Translated, it gives CASSAGSGPGSNQPQHF.

This chain joins TRBV7-2 and TRBJ2-2; D may be TRBD1 or TRBD2 (5 bases each). Germline CDR1 and CDR2: SGHTA and FQGNSA. Trimming left V 7 bases short and J 1 base short, with 10 bases between. CDR3 length: 14 residues. The CDR3 bases are TGTGCCAGCAAGGGGACCATGAACACCGGGGAGCTGTTTTTT. Its protein product is CASKGTMNTGELFF.

As for this clone: This CDR3 is also generated by other DNA sequences in the sample. V and J are TRBV7-9 and TRBJ2-5; 13 bases are a match to TRBD2. The CDR3 contains 15 residues. Trimming took 3 bases from V and 5 from J; bases not matched to a gene: 3. Germline CDR1 and CDR2: SEHNR and FQNEAQ (reference sequence). The CDR3 loop is CASSLGLAGTETQYF. The DNA of the CDR3 is TGTGCCAGCAGCTTGGGACTAGCGGGAACTGAGACCCAGTACTTC.

The V and J genes are TRBV5-1 and TRBJ1-6; no definite D call. CDR3 size: 16 residues. Germline V gene data show CDR1 as SGHRS and CDR2 as YFSETQ. Deletions cut 2 bases from V and 0 bases from J, with 9 bases between. CDR3 nucleotide sequence: TGCGCCAGCAGCTTTGCTTACAGCTCCTATAATTCACCCCTCCACTTT. It yields the protein CASSFAYSSYNSPLHF.